Sequencing of this T cell receptor beta chain was carried out in a study of cytomegalovirus exposure and HLA in healthy donors. Study conclusions and caveats: Being productive about 90% or about 30% of the time was typical of most TCR beta V segments in an earlier analysis.

The CDR3 extends over 16 amino acids. The V and J ends lost 1 base and 4 bases respectively, with 17 bases between them. Per germline, CDR1 SGHNT and CDR2 YYREEE (reference sequence). With respect to this clone: Its target is not known.

Amplification used 60 Vbeta primers and 13 Jbeta primers. Using immunoSEQ multiplex PCR, the repertoire was profiled, and TCRdb retains in-frame clones only, with some absent. In the table there are about 160,000 clones, 80% of which are singletons. Input material: PBMCs. The chain carries TRBV5-4 and TRBJ2-5; D remains unclear. This TCR was sampled from a man between 18 and 29 years old in good health and CMV-seropositive. CDR3 nucleotide sequence: TGTGCCAGCAGCTTGCGGGTATACGGAGTAGGAGAGACCCAGTACTTC. It is translated as CASSLRVYGVGETQYF.